This T cell receptor beta chain derives from a study of shared clonotypes between healthy human individuals. Each subset's genomic DNA was split evenly across several immunoSEQ plates. Loaded into unsorted PBMC replicate PCRs was 300 ng DNA, roughly 30,000 T cell genomes. The method was immunoSEQ multiplex PCR; TCRdb's version includes in-frame clones alone and lacks a portion of them. The sample holds about 450,000 clones, 79% seen once. Trimming cost V 0 bases and J 6 bases, with 10 bases left between them. The germline gives CDR1 SQVTM, CDR2 ANQGSEA. The length of the CDR3 is 13 residues. Adults of Caucasian background living in Nashville, Tennessee made up all donors.

The receptor's source is a woman aged 35 to 49 in good health. Some clones in this sample may be carry-over from other donors' samples. The sample was PBMCs. The genes are TRBV29-1 and TRBJ2-3; D is uncertain. The CDR3 DNA sequence: TGCAGCGTTGAAGAACTCGGCTCCGATACGCAGTATTTT. Translating it yields CSVEELGSDTQYF.